This TCR beta chain was identified during a study of blood T cell repertoires in COVID-19. Across the study: The United States, Italy and Spain supplied acute and convalescent COVID-19 samples. PBMCs, B-cell-depleted T cells, or T cells provided the cDNA or gDNA that made up the material.

Original analysis: Estimates of nucleated cell counts were drawn from the amplification of reference gene primers. Only in-frame clones appear in the TCRdb table, and some are missing; sequencing was by immunoSEQ multiplex PCR. Clone size and V and J calls were adopted from that table, with D and trimming inferred from the DNA. Among about 70,000 clones listed, 70% to 85% were seen once. Sequencing was performed on peripheral blood. The TCR originated in a woman in her 70s with acute or convalescent COVID-19.

This CDR3 reads CASSMTGEQYF. The CDR3 DNA sequence: TGTGCCAGCAGTATGACAGGGGAGCAGTACTTC. V is TRBV6-5 and J is TRBJ2-7; 7 bases match TRBD1. The CDR3 sequence is 11 residues long. CDR1 is MNHEY, CDR2 SVGAGI, per germline. The V gene end was trimmed by 5 bases and the J gene end by 7 bases; junction bases not matched to a gene: 2.